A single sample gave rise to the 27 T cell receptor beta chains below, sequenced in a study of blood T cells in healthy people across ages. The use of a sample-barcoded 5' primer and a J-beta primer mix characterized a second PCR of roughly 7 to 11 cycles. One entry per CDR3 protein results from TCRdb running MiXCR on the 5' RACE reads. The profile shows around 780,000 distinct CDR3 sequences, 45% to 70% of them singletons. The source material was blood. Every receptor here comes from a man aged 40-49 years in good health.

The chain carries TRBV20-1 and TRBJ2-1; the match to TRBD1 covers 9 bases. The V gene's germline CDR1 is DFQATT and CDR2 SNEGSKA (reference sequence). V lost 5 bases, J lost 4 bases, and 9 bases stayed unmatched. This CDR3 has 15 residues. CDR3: CSAWDRDRTYNEQFF. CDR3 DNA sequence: TGCAGTGCTTGGGACAGGGACCGAACTTACAATGAGCAGTTCTTC.

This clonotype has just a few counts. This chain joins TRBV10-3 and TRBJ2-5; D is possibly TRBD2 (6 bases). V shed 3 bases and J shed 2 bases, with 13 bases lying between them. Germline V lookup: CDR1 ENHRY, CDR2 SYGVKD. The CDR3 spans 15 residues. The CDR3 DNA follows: TGTGCCATCAGTGAACCAGGGAGGCCTCAAGAGACCCAGTACTTC. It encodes CAISEPGRPQETQYF.

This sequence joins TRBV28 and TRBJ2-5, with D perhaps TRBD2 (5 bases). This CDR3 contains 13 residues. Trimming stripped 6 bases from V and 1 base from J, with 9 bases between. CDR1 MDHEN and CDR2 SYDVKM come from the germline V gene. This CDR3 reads CASRKLVQETQYF. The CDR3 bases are TGTGCCAGCAGAAAACTAGTCCAAGAGACCCAGTACTTC.

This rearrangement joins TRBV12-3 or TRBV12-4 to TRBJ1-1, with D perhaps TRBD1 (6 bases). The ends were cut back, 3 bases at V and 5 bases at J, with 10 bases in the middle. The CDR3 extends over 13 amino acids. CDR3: CASSFGGRTEAFF. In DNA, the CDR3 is TGTGCCAGCAGTTTTGGGGGGCGGACTGAAGCTTTCTTT.

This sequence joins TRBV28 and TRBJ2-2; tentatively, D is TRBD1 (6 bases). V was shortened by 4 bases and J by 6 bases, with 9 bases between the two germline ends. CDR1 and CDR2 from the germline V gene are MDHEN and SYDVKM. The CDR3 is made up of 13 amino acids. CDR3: CASSSGVPGELFF. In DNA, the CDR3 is TGTGCCAGCAGTTCAGGGGTACCCGGGGAGCTGTTTTTT.

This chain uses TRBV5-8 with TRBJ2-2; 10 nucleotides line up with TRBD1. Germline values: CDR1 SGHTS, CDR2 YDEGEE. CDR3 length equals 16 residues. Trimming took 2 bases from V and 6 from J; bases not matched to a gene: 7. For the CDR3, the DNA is TGTGCCAGCAGCTTTCCGGGACAGGGGTTACCCGGGGAGCTGTTTTTT. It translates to CASSFPGQGLPGELFF.

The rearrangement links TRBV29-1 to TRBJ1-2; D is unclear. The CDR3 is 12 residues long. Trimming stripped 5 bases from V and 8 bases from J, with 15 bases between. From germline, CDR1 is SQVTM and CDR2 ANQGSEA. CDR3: CSVLSPRGGYTF. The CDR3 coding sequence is TGCAGCGTTCTATCGCCTCGGGGAGGCTACACCTTC.

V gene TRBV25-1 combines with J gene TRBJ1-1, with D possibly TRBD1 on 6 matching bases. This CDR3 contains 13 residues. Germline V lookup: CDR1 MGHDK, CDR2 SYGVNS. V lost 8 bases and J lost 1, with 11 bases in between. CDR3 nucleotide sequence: TGTGCCAGCCGAGGACAGACGAACACTGAAGCTTTCTTT. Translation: CASRGQTNTEAFF.

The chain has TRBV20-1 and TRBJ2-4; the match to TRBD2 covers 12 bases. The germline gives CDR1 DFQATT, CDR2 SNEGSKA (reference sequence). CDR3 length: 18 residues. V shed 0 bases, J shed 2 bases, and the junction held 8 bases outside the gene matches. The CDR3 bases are TGCAGTGCTAGAGATGGGACTAGCGGGCTCCTGCCCAAAAACATTCAGTACTTC. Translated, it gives CSARDGTSGLLPKNIQYF.

CDR3 in DNA: TGTGCCAGCAGTTTAGTGTCGGGACAGATACACTACGAGCAGTACTTC. Translating gives CASSLVSGQIHYEQYF. This chain links TRBV28 with TRBJ2-4; 7 bases are a match to TRBD1. With the DNA end fitting TRBJ2-7 better, the J assignment may be wrong. The CDR3 has 16 amino acids. Germline V gene sequence: CDR1 MDHEN, CDR2 SYDVKM.

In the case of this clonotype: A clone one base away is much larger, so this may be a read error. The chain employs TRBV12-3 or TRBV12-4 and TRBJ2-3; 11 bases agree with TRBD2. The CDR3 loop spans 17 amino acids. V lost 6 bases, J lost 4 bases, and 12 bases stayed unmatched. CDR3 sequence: CASSHTSGGERADTQYF. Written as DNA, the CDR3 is TGTGCCAGCAGCCACACTAGCGGGGGTGAACGGGCAGATACGCAGTATTTT.

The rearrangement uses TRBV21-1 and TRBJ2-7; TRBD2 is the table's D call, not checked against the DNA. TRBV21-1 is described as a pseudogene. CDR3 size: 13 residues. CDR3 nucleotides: TGTGCCAGCAGCAAAGGAGGGTGCTACGAGCAGTACTTC. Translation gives CASSKGGCYEQYF.

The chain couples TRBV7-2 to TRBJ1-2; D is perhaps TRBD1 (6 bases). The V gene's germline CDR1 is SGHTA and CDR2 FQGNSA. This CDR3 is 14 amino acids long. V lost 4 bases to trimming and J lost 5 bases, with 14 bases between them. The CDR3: CASSSDRLEYGYTF. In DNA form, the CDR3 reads TGTGCCAGCAGCTCGGACAGATTAGAATATGGCTACACCTTC.

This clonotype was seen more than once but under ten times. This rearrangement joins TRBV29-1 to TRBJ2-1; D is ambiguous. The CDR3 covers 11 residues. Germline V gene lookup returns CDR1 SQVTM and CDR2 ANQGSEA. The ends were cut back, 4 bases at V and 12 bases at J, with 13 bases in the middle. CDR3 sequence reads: CSVGSQFGQFF. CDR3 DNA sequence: TGCAGCGTTGGGTCCCAGTTCGGGCAGTTCTTC.

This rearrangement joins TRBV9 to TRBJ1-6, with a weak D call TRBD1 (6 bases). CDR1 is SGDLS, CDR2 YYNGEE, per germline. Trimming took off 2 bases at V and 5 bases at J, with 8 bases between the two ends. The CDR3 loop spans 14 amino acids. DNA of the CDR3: TGTGCCAGCAGCGTCGGACAGAATAATTCACCCCTCCACTTT. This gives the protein CASSVGQNNSPLHF.

This CDR3 is CASSLGRDPGNTIYF. CDR3 nucleotides: TGCGCCAGCAGCCTGGGCCGGGACCCCGGAAACACCATATATTTT. The chain has TRBV4-3 and TRBJ1-3; the D gene is possibly TRBD1 (5 bases). The CDR3 consists of 15 residues. The ends were cut back, 4 bases at V and 4 bases at J, with 14 bases in the middle. Germline CDR1 and CDR2: LGHNA and YSLEER.

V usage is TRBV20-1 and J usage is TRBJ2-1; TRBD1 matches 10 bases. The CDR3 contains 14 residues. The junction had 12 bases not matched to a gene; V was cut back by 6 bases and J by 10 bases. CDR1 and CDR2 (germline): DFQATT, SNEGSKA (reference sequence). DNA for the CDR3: TGCAGTGCCCCACACGACAGGGGGCGAATAGAGCAGTTCTTC. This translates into CSAPHDRGRIEQFF.

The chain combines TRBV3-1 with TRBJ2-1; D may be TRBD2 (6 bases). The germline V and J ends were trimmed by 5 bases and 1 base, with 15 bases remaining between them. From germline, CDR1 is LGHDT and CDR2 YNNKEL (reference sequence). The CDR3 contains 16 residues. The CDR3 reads CASSSRSGDSYNEQFF. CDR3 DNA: TGTGCCAGCAGCTCTCGTTCGGGGGATTCCTACAATGAGCAGTTCTTC.

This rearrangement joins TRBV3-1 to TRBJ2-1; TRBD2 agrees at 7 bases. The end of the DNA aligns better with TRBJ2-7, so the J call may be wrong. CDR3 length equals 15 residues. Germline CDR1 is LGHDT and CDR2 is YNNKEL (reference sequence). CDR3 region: CASSEFGTTYNEQYF. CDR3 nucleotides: TGTGCCAGCAGCGAATTCGGGACTACATACAATGAGCAGTACTTC.

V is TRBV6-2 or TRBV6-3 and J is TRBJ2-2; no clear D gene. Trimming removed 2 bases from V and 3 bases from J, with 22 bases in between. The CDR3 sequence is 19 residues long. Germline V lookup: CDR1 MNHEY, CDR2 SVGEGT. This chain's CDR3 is CASSYAFSPIATHTGELFF. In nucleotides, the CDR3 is TGTGCCAGCAGTTACGCGTTCTCCCCGATAGCCACTCACACCGGGGAGCTGTTTTTT.

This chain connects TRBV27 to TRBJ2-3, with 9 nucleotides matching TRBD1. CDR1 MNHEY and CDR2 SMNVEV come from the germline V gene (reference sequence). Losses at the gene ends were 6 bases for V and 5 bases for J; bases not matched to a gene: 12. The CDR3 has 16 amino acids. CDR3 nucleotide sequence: TGTGCCAGCAGACCTGGGACAGGGCGGCCGAGAGATACGCAGTATTTT. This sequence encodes CASRPGTGRPRDTQYF.

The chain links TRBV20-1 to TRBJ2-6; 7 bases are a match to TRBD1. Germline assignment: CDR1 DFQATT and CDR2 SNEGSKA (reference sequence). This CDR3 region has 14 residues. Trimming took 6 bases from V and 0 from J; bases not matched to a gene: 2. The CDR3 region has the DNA TGCAGTGCCTGGGACAGCTCTGGGGCCAACGTCCTGACTTTC. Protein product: CSAWDSSGANVLTF.

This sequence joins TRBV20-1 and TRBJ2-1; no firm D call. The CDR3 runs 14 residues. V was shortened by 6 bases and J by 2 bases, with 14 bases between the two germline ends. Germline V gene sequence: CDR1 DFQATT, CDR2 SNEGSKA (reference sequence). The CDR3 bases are TGCAGTGCCAGGACGTATGGGGCCTACAATGAGCAGTTCTTC. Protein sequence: CSARTYGAYNEQFF.

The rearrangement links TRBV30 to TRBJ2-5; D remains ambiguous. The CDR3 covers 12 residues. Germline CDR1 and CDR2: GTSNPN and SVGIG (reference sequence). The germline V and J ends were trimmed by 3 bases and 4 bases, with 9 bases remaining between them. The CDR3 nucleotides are TGTGCCTGGAGCCCCTCCTCAGAGACCCAGTACTTC. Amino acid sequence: CAWSPSSETQYF.

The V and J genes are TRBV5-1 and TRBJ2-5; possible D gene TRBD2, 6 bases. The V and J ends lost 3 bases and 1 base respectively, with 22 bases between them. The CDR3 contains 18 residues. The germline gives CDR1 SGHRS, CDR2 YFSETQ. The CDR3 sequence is CASSSGGALGYSQETQYF. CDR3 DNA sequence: TGCGCCAGCAGCTCAGGAGGGGCGTTGGGGTACAGCCAAGAGACCCAGTACTTC.

This CDR3 is CSARGTPWDEQYF. Here the CDR3 DNA reads TGCAGTGCTAGAGGGACACCCTGGGACGAGCAGTACTTC. This chain uses TRBV20-1 with TRBJ2-7, with D possibly TRBD1 on 5 matching bases. V lost 1 base and J 5 bases, leaving 12 bases between the germline ends. Germline values: CDR1 DFQATT, CDR2 SNEGSKA (reference sequence). This CDR3 has 13 residues.

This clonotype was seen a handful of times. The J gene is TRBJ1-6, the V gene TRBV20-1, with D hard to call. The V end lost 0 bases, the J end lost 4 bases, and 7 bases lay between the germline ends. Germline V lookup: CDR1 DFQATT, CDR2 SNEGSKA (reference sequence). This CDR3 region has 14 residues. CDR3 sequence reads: CSARERQYNSPLHF. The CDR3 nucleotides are TGCAGTGCTAGAGAGCGCCAGTATAATTCACCCCTCCACTTT.